Listed here are 15 T cell receptor beta chains from one sample, sequenced in a study of shared clonotypes between healthy human individuals. Data came from immunoSEQ multiplex PCR; TCRdb stores just in-frame clones and leaves some out. The table has 2 million to 2.5 million clones, approximately 95% seen once. Material: naive CD4+ T cells from PBMCs. Subset indicated: CD45RA+ positively selected. Receptors were obtained from a man aged 18 to 30 in good health. Some clones in this sample may be carry-over from other donors' samples.

The chain has TRBV9 and TRBJ2-5; TRBD2 might be the D (5 bases). The V end was cut by 1 base, the J end by 5 bases, with 15 bases between. The CDR3 spans 15 residues. CDR1 is SGDLS and CDR2 is YYNGEE in the germline V gene. The CDR3: CASSVLSTWEETQYF. The DNA for the CDR3 is TGTGCCAGCAGCGTATTGTCCACCTGGGAGGAGACCCAGTACTTC. Supplemented by reference TRBV9 and TRBJ2-5, the full variable domain reads DSGVTQTPKHLITATGQRVTLRCSPRSGDLSVYWYQQSLDQGLQFLIQYYNGEERAKGNILERFSAQQFPDLHSELNLSSLELGDSALYFCASSVLSTWEETQYFGPGTRLLVL.

Only one count was recorded for this clone. J is TRBJ1-3 and V is TRBV2; D gene unclear. This CDR3 contains 13 residues. The germline gives CDR1 SNHLY, CDR2 FYNNEI. V was cut by 9 bases and J by 0 bases, with 9 bases left in between. CDR3 residues: CASRPTSGNTIYF. The CDR3 bases are TGTGCCAGTCGTCCCACCTCTGGAAACACCATATATTTT.

This clone showed up just once. J is TRBJ1-5 and V is TRBV28; possibly TRBD1 for D (5 bases). The CDR3 extends over 15 amino acids. CDR1 MDHEN and CDR2 SYDVKM come from the germline V gene. With 7 bases removed from V and 2 bases from J, the gap between germline ends came to 15 bases. This CDR3 reads CASITGGVGNQPQHF. The CDR3 bases are TGTGCCAGCATTACAGGAGGTGTCGGCAATCAGCCCCAGCATTTT.

The genes are TRBV30 and TRBJ1-4; weak D call: TRBD1 (6 bases). V was clipped by 0 bases and J by 8 bases, with 10 bases between them. In germline, CDR1 is GTSNPN, CDR2 SVGIG (reference sequence). The CDR3 is 13 amino acids. The chain's CDR3 is CAWSVLTGEKLFF. CDR3 DNA: TGTGCCTGGAGTGTACTTACAGGGGAAAAACTGTTTTTT.

The rearrangement links TRBV11-2 to TRBJ2-1; D may be TRBD1 (5 bases). Germline V lookup: CDR1 SGHAT, CDR2 FQNNGV. The CDR3 is made up of 16 amino acids. V dropped 1 base and J dropped 0 bases, with 10 bases sitting between them. CDR3: CASSLGLGLSYNEQFF. In DNA, the CDR3 is TGTGCCAGCAGCTTAGGTTTGGGGCTCTCCTACAATGAGCAGTTCTTC.

The chain is built from TRBV10-3 and TRBJ2-3; 10 nucleotides line up with TRBD2. The ends lost 6 bases at V and 4 bases at J; junction bases unmatched: 4. CDR1 is ENHRY and CDR2 is SYGVKD in the germline V gene. The length of the CDR3 is 14 residues. DNA of the CDR3: TGTGCCATCAGGCCAAGCGGGGGGGCAGATACGCAGTATTTT. Translating gives CAIRPSGGADTQYF.

Worth noting for this clone: Other nucleotide sequences in the sample specify the same CDR3. This chain links TRBV7-3 with TRBJ2-1; TRBD1 is a possible D gene (7 bases). This CDR3 spans 15 amino acids. The germline V gene encodes CDR1 SGHTA and CDR2 FQGTGA. Trimming took 2 bases from V and 4 from J, leaving 12 bases between them. The CDR3 protein is CASSLQGGTYNEQFF. CDR3 nucleotides: TGTGCCAGCAGCTTACAGGGGGGCACGTACAATGAGCAGTTCTTC. Using reference TRBV7-3 and TRBJ2-1 for the parts outside the CDR3, the full variable domain is GAGVSQTPSNKVTEKGKYVELRCDPISGHTALYWYRQSLGQGPEFLIYFQGTGAADDSGLPNDRFFAVRPEGSVSTLKIQRTERGDSAVYLCASSLQGGTYNEQFFGPGTRLTVL.

V gene TRBV21-1 combines with J gene TRBJ2-7; TRBD2, as called in the table, went unchecked against the DNA. TRBV21-1 is a recognized pseudogene. This CDR3 spans 10 amino acids. The CDR3 DNA reads as TGTGCCAGCACCCCTTCCGAGCAGTACTTC. Residues: CASTPSEQYF.

The rearrangement uses TRBV25-1 and TRBJ2-7, with 7 bases lining up with TRBD1. V shed 3 bases, J shed 0 bases, and the junction held 2 bases outside the gene matches. The CDR3 length is 14 residues. The V gene's germline CDR1 is MGHDK and CDR2 SYGVNS. The chain's CDR3 is CASSEDRHSYEQYF. The CDR3 nucleotides are TGTGCCAGCAGTGAGGACAGGCACTCCTACGAGCAGTACTTC.

The DNA for the CDR3 is TGTGCCAGCAGCTTGCTAGGGCCCTACGAGCAGTACTTC. It translates to CASSLLGPYEQYF. This chain joins TRBV7-2 and TRBJ2-7; no definite D call. Trimming pared 3 bases from V and 2 bases from J, leaving 8 bases between. In germline, CDR1 is SGHTA, CDR2 FQGNSA. The CDR3 loop spans 13 amino acids.

This rearrangement joins TRBV19 to TRBJ2-1; the match to TRBD2 covers 7 bases. The V gene end was trimmed by 0 bases and the J gene end by 5 bases; junction bases not matched to a gene: 7. CDR3 size: 16 residues. Germline CDR1 and CDR2: LNHDA and SQIVND (reference sequence). The CDR3 loop reads CASSIDPGRLDNEQFF. The CDR3 bases are TGTGCCAGTAGTATAGATCCCGGGAGGCTCGACAATGAGCAGTTCTTC.

CDR3 amino acids: CASSVGVSGSLPYNEQFF. The CDR3 DNA is TGTGCCAGCAGCGTAGGTGTTAGCGGGAGTCTTCCCTACAATGAGCAGTTCTTC. The V and J genes are TRBV9 and TRBJ2-1; 9 bases match TRBD2. J gave up 2 bases and V 0 bases, and 9 bases lay outside the gene matches. Germline V gives CDR1 SGDLS, CDR2 YYNGEE. The CDR3 has 18 amino acids.

The J gene is TRBJ2-1, the V gene TRBV27; D is ambiguous. V was trimmed by 8 bases and J by 0 bases, leaving 8 bases between them. The CDR3 totals 13 residues. CDR1 and CDR2 (germline): MNHEY, SMNVEV (reference sequence). CDR3: CASHESSYNEQFF. In DNA, the CDR3 is TGTGCCAGCCACGAGAGCTCCTACAATGAGCAGTTCTTC.

This rearrangement joins TRBV29-1 to TRBJ2-7; D gene ambiguous. The CDR3 runs to 12 residues. V gave up 4 bases and J gave up 3 bases, with 10 bases separating them. The V gene's germline CDR1 is SQVTM and CDR2 ANQGSEA. CDR3 nucleotides: TGCAGCGTTGTGGGGTCCGGCTACGAGCAGTACTTC. It specifies CSVVGSGYEQYF.

V gene TRBV11-2 combines with J gene TRBJ2-7; D remains unclear. The CDR3 runs 15 residues. The germline V and J ends were trimmed by 2 bases and 3 bases, with 14 bases remaining between them. The germline V gene has CDR1 SGHAT and CDR2 FQNNGV. The chain's CDR3 is CASSLTAAVYYEQYF. In DNA form, the CDR3 reads TGTGCCAGCAGCTTAACGGCTGCTGTGTACTACGAGCAGTACTTC.